The 7 T cell receptor beta chains in this list originate from one sample, sequenced in a study of T-cell memory formation after mild COVID-19. TCRdb reprocessed the 5' RACE reads via MiXCR and lists one record per CDR3 protein. The repertoire holds 350,000 to 450,000 distinct CDR3 sequences, with 13% to 15% as singletons. Sequencing was performed on PBMCs or a T cell subset sorted from them (not recorded which). The receptors here all came from a man younger than 35 who had mild COVID-19 (a few samples of this study predate the infection). Cell type and time point are not known.

The table lists this clonotype with a few counts. The chain joins TRBV6-6 to TRBJ1-5; D not certain. CDR1 is MNHNY and CDR2 is SVGAGI in the germline V gene (reference sequence). Trimming removed 6 bases from V and 6 bases from J, with 15 bases in between. The CDR3 extends over 14 amino acids. CDR3 nucleotides: TGTGCCAGCAGCCGCGAGGGAGGTGTTCAGCCCCAGCATTTT. Amino acids: CASSREGGVQPQHF.

Many counts were recorded for this clonotype. The rearrangement joins TRBV5-1 to TRBJ2-1; D not certain. Germline V gene lookup returns CDR1 SGHRS and CDR2 YFSETQ. V lost 2 bases and J lost 6, with 12 bases in between. This CDR3 is built from 14 residues. The CDR3: CASSLPSSINEQFF. Here the CDR3 DNA reads TGCGCCAGCAGCTTACCCAGCAGCATCAATGAGCAGTTCTTC.

This clonotype was observed a handful of times. The gene calls are TRBV19 and TRBJ2-1; 9 positions match TRBD2. The germline gives CDR1 LNHDA, CDR2 SQIVND (reference sequence). J lost 8 bases, V lost 3 bases, and 8 bases had no gene match. The CDR3 loop spans 15 amino acids. The CDR3 here is CASSIRRGGAHEQFF. The CDR3 region has the DNA TGTGCCAGTAGTATCAGGCGCGGGGGGGCTCATGAGCAGTTCTTC.

This clonotype was seen a few times. J is TRBJ2-3 and V is TRBV4-1; TRBD1 might be the D (6 bases). Germline V gives CDR1 MGHRA, CDR2 YSYEKL. This CDR3 has 14 residues. V lost 0 bases, J lost 11 bases, and 15 bases lay in between. In DNA, the CDR3 is TGCGCCAGCAGCCAAGACCCACGGGACATCCGGCAGTATTTT. This codes for CASSQDPRDIRQYF.

The chain couples TRBV11-1 to TRBJ2-5; 15 bases map to TRBD2. Germline assignment: CDR1 SGHAT and CDR2 FQDESV (reference sequence). V was pared by 5 bases and J by 5 bases, with 21 bases of the junction left unmatched. The CDR3 totals 21 residues. CDR3 residues: CASSPPRGLAGGRPPSETQYF. In DNA, the CDR3 is TGTGCCAGCAGCCCCCCTAGAGGACTAGCGGGGGGGCGCCCCCCATCGGAGACCCAGTACTTC.

This clonotype was seen repeatedly, ten times or more. This rearrangement joins TRBV5-1 to TRBJ2-3, with 7 bases fitting TRBD1. V shed 4 bases, J shed 1 base, and the junction held 3 bases outside the gene matches. The CDR3 contains 14 residues. Germline CDR1 and CDR2: SGHRS and YFSETQ. The CDR3 bases are TGCGCCAGCAGCGATGGACAGGGCACAGATACGCAGTATTTT. Its protein is CASSDGQGTDTQYF.

This clonotype showed up many times. The rearrangement links TRBV27 to TRBJ2-2; unclear D gene. V was cut by 0 bases and J by 7 bases, with 6 bases left in between. Germline loops: CDR1 MNHEY, CDR2 SMNVEV (reference sequence). CDR3 length equals 13 residues. DNA for the CDR3: TGTGCCAGCAGTTTATCAAACGGCGGGGAGCTGTTTTTT. Its protein product is CASSLSNGGELFF.